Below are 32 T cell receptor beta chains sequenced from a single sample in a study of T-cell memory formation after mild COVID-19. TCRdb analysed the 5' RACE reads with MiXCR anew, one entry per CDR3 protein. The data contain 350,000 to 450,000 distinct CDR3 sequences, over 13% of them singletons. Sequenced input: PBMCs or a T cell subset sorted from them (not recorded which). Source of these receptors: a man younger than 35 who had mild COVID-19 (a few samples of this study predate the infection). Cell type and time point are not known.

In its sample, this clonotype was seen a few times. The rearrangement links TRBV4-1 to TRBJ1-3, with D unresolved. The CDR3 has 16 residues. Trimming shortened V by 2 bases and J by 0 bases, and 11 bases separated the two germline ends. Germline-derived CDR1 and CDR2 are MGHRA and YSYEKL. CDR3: CASSQPLTDSGNTIYF. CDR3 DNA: TGCGCCAGCAGCCAACCACTTACGGACTCTGGAAACACCATATATTTT.

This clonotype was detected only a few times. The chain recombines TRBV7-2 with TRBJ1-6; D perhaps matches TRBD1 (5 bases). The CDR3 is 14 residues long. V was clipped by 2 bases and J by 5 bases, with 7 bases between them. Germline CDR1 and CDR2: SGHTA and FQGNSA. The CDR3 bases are TGTGCCAGCAGCTTAAGGGGCCATAATTCACCCCTCCACTTT. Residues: CASSLRGHNSPLHF. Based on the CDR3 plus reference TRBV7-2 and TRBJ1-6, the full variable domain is GAGVSQSPSNKVTEKGKDVELRCDPISGHTALYWYRQSLGQGLEFLIYFQGNSAPDKSGLPSDRFSAERTGGSVSTLTIQRTQQEDSAVYLCASSLRGHNSPLHFGNGTRLTVT.

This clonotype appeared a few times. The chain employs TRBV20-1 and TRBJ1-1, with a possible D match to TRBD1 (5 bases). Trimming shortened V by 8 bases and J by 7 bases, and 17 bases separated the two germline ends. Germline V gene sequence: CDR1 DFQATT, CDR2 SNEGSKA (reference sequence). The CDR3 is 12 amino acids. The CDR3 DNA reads TGCAGTCCTACTACGGGGCCGGGTGAAGCTTTCTTT. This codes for CSPTTGPGEAFF.

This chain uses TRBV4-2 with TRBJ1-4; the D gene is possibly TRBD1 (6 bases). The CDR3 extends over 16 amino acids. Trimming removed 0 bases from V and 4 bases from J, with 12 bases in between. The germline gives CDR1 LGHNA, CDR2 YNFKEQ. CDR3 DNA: TGTGCCAGCAGCCAAGATCTGCAGGGGATTAATGAAAAACTGTTTTTT. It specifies CASSQDLQGINEKLFF.

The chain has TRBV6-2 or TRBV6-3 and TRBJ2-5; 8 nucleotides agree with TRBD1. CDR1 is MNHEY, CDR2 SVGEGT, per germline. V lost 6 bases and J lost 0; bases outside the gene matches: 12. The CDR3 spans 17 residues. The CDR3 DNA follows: TGTGCCAGCAGACCCGACAGGGGTCGGGGTAACCAAGAGACCCAGTACTTC. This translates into CASRPDRGRGNQETQYF.

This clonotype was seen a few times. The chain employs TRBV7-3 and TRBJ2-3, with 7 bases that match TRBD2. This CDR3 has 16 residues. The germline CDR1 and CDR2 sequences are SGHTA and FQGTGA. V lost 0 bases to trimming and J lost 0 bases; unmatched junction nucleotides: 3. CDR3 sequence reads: CASSLTLAESTDTQYF. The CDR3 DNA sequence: TGTGCCAGCAGCTTAACCCTAGCGGAAAGCACAGATACGCAGTATTTT.

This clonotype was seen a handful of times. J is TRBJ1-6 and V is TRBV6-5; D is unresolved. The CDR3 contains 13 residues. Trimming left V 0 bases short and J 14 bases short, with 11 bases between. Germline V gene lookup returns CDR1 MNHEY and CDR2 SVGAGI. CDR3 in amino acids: CASSYSVYAALHF. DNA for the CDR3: TGTGCCAGCAGTTACTCGGTTTATGCGGCCCTCCACTTT.

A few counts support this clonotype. The CDR3 coding sequence is TGTGCCAGCAGCCCCGCCTTGGGAGACCCCCAGCATTTT. Translated, it gives CASSPALGDPQHF. J is TRBJ1-5 and V is TRBV7-2; D gene ambiguous. The CDR3 is 13 amino acids. Between the trimmed V and J ends, which lost 5 bases and 10 bases, there was a span of 15 bases. Looked up from germline, CDR1 is SGHTA and CDR2 is FQGNSA.

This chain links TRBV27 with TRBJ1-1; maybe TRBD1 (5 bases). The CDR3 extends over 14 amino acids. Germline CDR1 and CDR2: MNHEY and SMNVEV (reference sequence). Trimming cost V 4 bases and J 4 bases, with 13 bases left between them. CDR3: CASSSRVGFTEAFF. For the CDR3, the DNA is TGTGCCAGCAGTTCCAGGGTGGGGTTCACTGAAGCTTTCTTT.

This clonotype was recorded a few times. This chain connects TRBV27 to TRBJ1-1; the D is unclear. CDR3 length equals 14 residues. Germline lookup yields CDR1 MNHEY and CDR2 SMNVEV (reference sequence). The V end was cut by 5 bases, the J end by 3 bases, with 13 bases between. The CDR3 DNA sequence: TGTGCCAGCAGTGCCTATCGCAGCTACACTGAAGCTTTCTTT. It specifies CASSAYRSYTEAFF.

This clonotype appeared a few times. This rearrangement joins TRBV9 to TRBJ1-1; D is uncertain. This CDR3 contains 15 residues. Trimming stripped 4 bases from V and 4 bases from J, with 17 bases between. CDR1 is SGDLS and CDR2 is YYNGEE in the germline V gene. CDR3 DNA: TGTGCCAGCAGCTTTGGGAGCGGAGGCTTCACTGAAGCTTTCTTT. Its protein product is CASSFGSGGFTEAFF. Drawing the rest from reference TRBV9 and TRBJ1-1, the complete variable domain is DSGVTQTPKHLITATGQRVTLRCSPRSGDLSVYWYQQSLDQGLQFLIQYYNGEERAKGNILERFSAQQFPDLHSELNLSSLELGDSALYFCASSFGSGGFTEAFFGQGTRLTVV.

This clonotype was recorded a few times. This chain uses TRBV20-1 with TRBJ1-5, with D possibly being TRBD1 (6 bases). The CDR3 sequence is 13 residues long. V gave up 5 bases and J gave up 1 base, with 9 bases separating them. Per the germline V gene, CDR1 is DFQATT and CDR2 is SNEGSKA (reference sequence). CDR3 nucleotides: TGCAGTGCTGGGACACTGAGCAATCAGCCCCAGCATTTT. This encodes CSAGTLSNQPQHF.

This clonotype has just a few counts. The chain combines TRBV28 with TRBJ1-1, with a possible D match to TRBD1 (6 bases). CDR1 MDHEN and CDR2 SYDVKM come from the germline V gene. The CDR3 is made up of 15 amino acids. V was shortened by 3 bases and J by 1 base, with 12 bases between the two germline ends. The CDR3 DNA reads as TGTGCCAGCAGTTTGGCTTCAGGGGCGAACACTGAAGCTTTCTTT. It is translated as CASSLASGANTEAFF.

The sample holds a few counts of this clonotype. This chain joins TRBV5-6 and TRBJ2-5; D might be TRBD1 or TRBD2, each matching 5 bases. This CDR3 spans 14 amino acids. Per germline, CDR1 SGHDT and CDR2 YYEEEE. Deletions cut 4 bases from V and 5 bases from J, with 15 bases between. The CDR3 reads CASSGGEAGETQYF. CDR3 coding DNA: TGTGCCAGCAGCGGGGGTGAGGCCGGTGAGACCCAGTACTTC.

The CDR3 sequence is CASSGGGFGELFF. The CDR3 DNA reads TGTGCCAGCAGCGGAGGGGGCTTCGGGGAGCTGTTTTTT. The rearrangement uses TRBV9 and TRBJ2-2; 7 bases line up with TRBD1. Germline CDR1 and CDR2: SGDLS and YYNGEE. V dropped 3 bases and J dropped 7; count of bases not matched to a gene: 3. This CDR3 contains 13 residues.

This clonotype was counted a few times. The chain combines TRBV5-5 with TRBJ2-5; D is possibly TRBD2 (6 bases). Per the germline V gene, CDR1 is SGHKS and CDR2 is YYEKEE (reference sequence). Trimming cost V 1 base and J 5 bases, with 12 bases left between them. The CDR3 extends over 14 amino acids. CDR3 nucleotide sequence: TGTGCCAGCAGCTTGTTACCTAGCGTCGAGACCCAGTACTTC. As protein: CASSLLPSVETQYF.

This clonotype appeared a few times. The CDR3 spells CASSSWTPTGELFF. The DNA of the CDR3 is TGTGCCAGCAGCTCGTGGACACCGACCGGGGAGCTGTTTTTT. This chain links TRBV12-3 or TRBV12-4 with TRBJ2-2; D may be TRBD1 (5 bases). Between the trimmed V and J ends, which lost 6 bases and 5 bases, there was a span of 13 bases. The CDR3 is made up of 14 amino acids.

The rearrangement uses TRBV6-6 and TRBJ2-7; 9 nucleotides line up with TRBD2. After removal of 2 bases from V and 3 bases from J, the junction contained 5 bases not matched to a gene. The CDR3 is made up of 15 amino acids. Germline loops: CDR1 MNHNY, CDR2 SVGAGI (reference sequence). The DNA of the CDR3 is TGTGCCAGCAGTTACGGTAGCGGGGGATACTACGAGCAGTACTTC. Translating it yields CASSYGSGGYYEQYF.

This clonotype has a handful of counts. The CDR3 reads CAIGSGFGGNTIYF. As DNA, the CDR3 is TGTGCCATCGGAAGCGGGTTCGGTGGAAACACCATATATTTT. This chain links TRBV7-2 with TRBJ1-3; no reliable D call. There are 14 residues in the CDR3. Germline CDR1 is SGHTA and CDR2 is FQGNSA. V shed 10 bases and J shed 3 bases, with 16 bases lying between them.

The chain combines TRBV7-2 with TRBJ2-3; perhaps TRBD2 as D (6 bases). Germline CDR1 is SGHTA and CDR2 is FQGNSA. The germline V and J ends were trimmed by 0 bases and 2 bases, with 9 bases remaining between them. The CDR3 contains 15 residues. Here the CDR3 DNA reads TGTGCCAGCAGCTTAGCTCCGGGGGACACAGATACGCAGTATTTT. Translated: CASSLAPGDTDTQYF.

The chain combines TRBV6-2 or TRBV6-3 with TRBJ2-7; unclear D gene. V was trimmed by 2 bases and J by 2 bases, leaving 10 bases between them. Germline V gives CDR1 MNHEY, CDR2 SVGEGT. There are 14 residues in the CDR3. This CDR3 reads CASSYAPRTYEQYV. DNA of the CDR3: TGTGCCAGCAGTTACGCCCCCCGGACCTACGAGCAGTACGTC.

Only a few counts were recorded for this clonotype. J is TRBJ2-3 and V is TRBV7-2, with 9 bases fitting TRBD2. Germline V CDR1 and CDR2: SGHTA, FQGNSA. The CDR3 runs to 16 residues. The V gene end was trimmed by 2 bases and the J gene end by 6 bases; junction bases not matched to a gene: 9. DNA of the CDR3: TGTGCCAGCAGCTTATCTAGCGGGGAAACCCGGGATACGCAGTATTTT. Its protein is CASSLSSGETRDTQYF.

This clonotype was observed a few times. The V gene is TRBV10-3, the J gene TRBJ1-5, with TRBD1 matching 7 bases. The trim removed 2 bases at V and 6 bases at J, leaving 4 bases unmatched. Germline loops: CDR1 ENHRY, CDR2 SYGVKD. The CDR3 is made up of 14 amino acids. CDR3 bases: TGTGCCATCAGTGAGCAGGGGGGGGCTCAGCCCCAGCATTTT. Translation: CAISEQGGAQPQHF.

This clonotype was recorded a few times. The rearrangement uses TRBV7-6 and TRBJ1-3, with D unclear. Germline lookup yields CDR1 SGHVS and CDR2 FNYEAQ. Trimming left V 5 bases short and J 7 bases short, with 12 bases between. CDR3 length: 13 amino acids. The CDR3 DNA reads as TGTGCCAGCAGCGACGGCCCCTCGAACACCATATATTTT. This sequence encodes CASSDGPSNTIYF.

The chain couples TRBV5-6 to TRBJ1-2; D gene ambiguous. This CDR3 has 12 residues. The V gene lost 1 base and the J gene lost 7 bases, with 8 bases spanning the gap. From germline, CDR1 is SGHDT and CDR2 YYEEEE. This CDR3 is CASSLWESGYTF. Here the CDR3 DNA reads TGTGCCAGCAGCTTGTGGGAAAGTGGCTACACCTTC.

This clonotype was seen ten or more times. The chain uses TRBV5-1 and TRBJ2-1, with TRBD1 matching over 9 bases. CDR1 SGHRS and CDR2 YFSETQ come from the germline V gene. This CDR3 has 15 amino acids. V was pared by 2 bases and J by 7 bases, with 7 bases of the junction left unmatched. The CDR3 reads CASSFKDRGRNEQFF. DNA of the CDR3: TGCGCCAGCAGCTTTAAGGACAGGGGAAGAAATGAGCAGTTCTTC. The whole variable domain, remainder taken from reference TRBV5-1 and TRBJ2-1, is KAGVTQTPRYLIKTRGQQVTLSCSPISGHRSVSWYQQTPGQGLQFLFEYFSETQRNKGNFPGRFSGRQFSNSRSEMNVSTLELGDSALYLCASSFKDRGRNEQFFGPGTRLTVL.

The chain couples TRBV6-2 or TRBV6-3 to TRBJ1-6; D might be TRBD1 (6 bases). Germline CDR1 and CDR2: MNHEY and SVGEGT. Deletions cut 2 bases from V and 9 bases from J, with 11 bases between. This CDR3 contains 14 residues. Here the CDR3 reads CASSYGWDTSPLHF. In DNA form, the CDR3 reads TGTGCCAGCAGTTACGGGTGGGACACTTCACCCCTCCACTTT.

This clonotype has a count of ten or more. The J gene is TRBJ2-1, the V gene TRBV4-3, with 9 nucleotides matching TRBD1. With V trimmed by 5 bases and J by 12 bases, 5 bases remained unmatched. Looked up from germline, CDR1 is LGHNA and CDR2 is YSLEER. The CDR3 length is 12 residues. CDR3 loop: CASSSHRGRQFF. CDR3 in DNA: TGCGCCAGCAGCTCGCACAGGGGGCGGCAGTTCTTC.

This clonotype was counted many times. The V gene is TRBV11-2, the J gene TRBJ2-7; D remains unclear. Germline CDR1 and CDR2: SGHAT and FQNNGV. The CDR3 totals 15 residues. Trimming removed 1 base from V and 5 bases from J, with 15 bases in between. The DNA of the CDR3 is TGTGCCAGCAGCTTAGTAGGAGCCAGGATCCACGAGCAGTACTTC. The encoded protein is CASSLVGARIHEQYF.

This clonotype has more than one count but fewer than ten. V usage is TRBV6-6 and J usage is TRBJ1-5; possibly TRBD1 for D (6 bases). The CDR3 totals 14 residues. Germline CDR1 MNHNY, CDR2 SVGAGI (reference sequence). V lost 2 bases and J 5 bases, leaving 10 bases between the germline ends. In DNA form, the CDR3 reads TGTGCCAGCAGTTACATCAGGGGCCATCAGCCCCAGCATTTT. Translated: CASSYIRGHQPQHF.

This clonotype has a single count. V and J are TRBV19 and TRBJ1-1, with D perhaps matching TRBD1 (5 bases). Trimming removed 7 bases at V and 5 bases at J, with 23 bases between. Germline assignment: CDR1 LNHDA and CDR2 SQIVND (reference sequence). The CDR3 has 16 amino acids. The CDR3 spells CASTPYSGGLETEAFF. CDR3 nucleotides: TGTGCCAGTACCCCTTACTCGGGGGGATTAGAGACTGAAGCTTTCTTT.

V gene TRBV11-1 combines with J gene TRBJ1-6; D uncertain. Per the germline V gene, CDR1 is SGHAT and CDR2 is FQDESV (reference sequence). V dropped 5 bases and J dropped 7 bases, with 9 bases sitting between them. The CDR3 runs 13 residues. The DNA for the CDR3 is TGTGCCAGCAGCCGAACCGGGAATTCACCCCTCCACTTT. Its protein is CASSRTGNSPLHF.